The 27 T cell receptor beta chains below come from one sample, sequenced in a study of CD8+ T cells in alopecia areata. As for treatment: oral pan-JAK inhibitor, 5-10 mg twice daily. In each case, RNA was isolated and then reverse transcribed into cDNA as the sequencing template. Profiled with immunoSEQ multiplex PCR; TCRdb holds only in-frame clones, not every one. The table has about 270,000 clones, 60% seen once. Sequenced here: CD4+ T cells sorted from blood, sampled at week 52, from a patient treated with tofacitinib. These receptors originate from a human donor with alopecia areata.

The V gene is TRBV14, the J gene TRBJ1-6; TRBD1 is a possible D gene (5 bases). This CDR3 spans 16 amino acids. Germline CDR1 is SGHDN and CDR2 is FVKESK. V was trimmed by 3 bases and J by 7 bases, leaving 16 bases between them. Here the CDR3 reads CASSHPGGARNSPLHF. CDR3 sequence (DNA): TGTGCCAGCAGCCATCCCGGAGGGGCCAGGAATTCACCCCTCCACTTT.

The chain links TRBV30 to TRBJ2-5; 7 bases are a match to TRBD2. J was trimmed by 4 bases and V by 2 bases; bases with no gene match: 1. Germline values: CDR1 GTSNPN, CDR2 SVGIG (reference sequence). The CDR3 has 12 amino acids. This chain's CDR3 is CAWSRTRETQYF. CDR3 bases: TGTGCCTGGAGTAGGACTAGAGAGACCCAGTACTTC.

This chain links TRBV19 with TRBJ2-1; possibly TRBD1 or TRBD2 for D (6 bases each). The CDR3 is made up of 13 amino acids. CDR1 is LNHDA, CDR2 SQIVND, per germline (reference sequence). V was trimmed by 10 bases and J by 8 bases, leaving 18 bases between them. The CDR3 sequence: CATGGGEWDEQFF. DNA for the CDR3: TGTGCCACTGGGGGCGGGGAGTGGGATGAGCAGTTCTTC.

This clone was counted a single time. This chain links TRBV7-9 with TRBJ2-5, with D possibly TRBD2 on 7 matching bases. The CDR3 covers 14 residues. Looked up from germline, CDR1 is SEHNR and CDR2 is FQNEAQ (reference sequence). V lost 4 bases and J lost 7, with 16 bases in between. This CDR3 reads CASSSSGAGATQYF. CDR3 DNA: TGTGCCAGCAGCTCCAGCGGGGCAGGGGCGACCCAGTACTTC.

This clone was observed a few times. This chain uses TRBV7-8 with TRBJ2-7; D is unresolved. Germline loops: CDR1 SGHVS, CDR2 FQNEAQ. This CDR3 has 13 residues. V was pared by 4 bases and J by 2 bases, with 9 bases between. The CDR3 region has the DNA TGTGCCAGCAGCTCAGACACCACCTACGAGCAGTACTTC. This codes for CASSSDTTYEQYF.

This clone was detected only a few times. The CDR3 loop reads CASSLNRPPGNTIYF. Here the CDR3 DNA reads TGTGCCAGCAGCTTAAATAGGCCCCCTGGAAACACCATATATTTT. V gene TRBV7-2 combines with J gene TRBJ1-3; D is uncertain. This CDR3 comprises 15 residues. Trimming shortened V by 2 bases and J by 2 bases, and 10 bases separated the two germline ends. Looked up from germline, CDR1 is SGHTA and CDR2 is FQGNSA.

The chain has TRBV25-1 and TRBJ1-4; D gene unclear. CDR1 and CDR2 from the germline V gene are MGHDK and SYGVNS. The CDR3 sequence is 13 residues long. V gave up 6 bases and J gave up 8 bases, with 13 bases separating them. This chain's CDR3 is CASREPGGEKLFF. The CDR3 DNA reads TGTGCCAGCAGAGAACCGGGAGGGGAAAAACTGTTTTTT. Full variable domain (remainder filled in from reference TRBV25-1 and TRBJ1-4): EADIYQTPRYLVIGTGKKITLECSQTMGHDKMYWYQQDPGMELHLIHYSYGVNSTEKGDLSSESTVSRIRTEHFPLTLESARPSHTSQYLCASREPGGEKLFFGSGTQLSVL.

CDR3 sequence reads: CASSSPGQGAGELFF. The CDR3 DNA sequence: TGTGCCAGCAGCTCACCGGGACAGGGGGCCGGGGAGCTGTTTTTT. This chain links TRBV5-4 with TRBJ2-2; 11 bases fit TRBD1. Unmatched junction bases numbered 4, after V lost 3 bases and J lost 6 bases. Germline V lookup: CDR1 SGHNT, CDR2 YYREEE (reference sequence). CDR3 length: 15 residues. The full variable domain, in which reference TRBV5-4 and TRBJ2-2 provide the parts outside the CDR3, is ETGVTQSPTHLIKTRGQQVTLRCSSQSGHNTVSWYQQALGQGPQFIFQYYREEENGRGNFPPRFSGLQFPNYSSELNVNALELDDSALYLCASSSPGQGAGELFFGEGSRLTVL.

The chain joins TRBV5-1 to TRBJ2-1; TRBD1 might be the D (6 bases). The CDR3 is made up of 16 amino acids. Germline-derived CDR1 and CDR2 are SGHRS and YFSETQ. V lost 4 bases, J lost 6 bases, and 20 bases lay in between. DNA of the CDR3: TGCGCCAGCAGCGGCCGGGACCCAGGGGTAGGCAATGAGCAGTTCTTC. It codes for CASSGRDPGVGNEQFF.

The chain couples TRBV11-2 to TRBJ2-7; 9 positions match TRBD1. Germline CDR1 is SGHAT and CDR2 is FQNNGV. The ends lost 3 bases at V and 0 bases at J; junction bases unmatched: 3. The CDR3 is 15 residues long. CDR3 coding DNA: TGTGCCAGCAGCTTCGGGACAGGGTCCTCCTACGAGCAGTACTTC. It encodes CASSFGTGSSYEQYF.

The V call is TRBV5-1, the J call TRBJ2-2; D could derive from TRBD1 or TRBD2 (5 bases each). Germline V gene lookup returns CDR1 SGHRS and CDR2 YFSETQ. Between the trimmed V and J ends, which lost 3 bases and 0 bases, there was a span of 9 bases. The CDR3 covers 15 residues. The CDR3 DNA follows: TGCGCCAGCAGCTATGGGGGAGCGAACACCGGGGAGCTGTTTTTT. This sequence encodes CASSYGGANTGELFF.

This clone has a single count. The rearrangement joins TRBV4-2 to TRBJ2-1; TRBD1 aligns across 10 bases. V shed 3 bases, J shed 6 bases, and the junction held 2 bases outside the gene matches. CDR1 LGHNA and CDR2 YNFKEQ come from the germline V gene. CDR3 length equals 14 residues. As DNA, the CDR3 is TGTGCCAGCAGCCAGGACAGGGGGGTCAATGAGCAGTTCTTC. Translated, it gives CASSQDRGVNEQFF.

This sequence joins TRBV2 and TRBJ1-2, with a possible D match to TRBD1 (6 bases). With 7 bases removed from V and 8 bases from J, the gap between germline ends came to 14 bases. There are 12 residues in the CDR3. Germline CDR1 and CDR2: SNHLY and FYNNEI. The CDR3 DNA is TGTGCCAGCACCAGACAGGCTCTAGGCTACACCTTC. This translates into CASTRQALGYTF.

In this sample, this clone turned up once. The rearrangement joins TRBV29-1 to TRBJ2-6; no clear D gene. Looked up from germline, CDR1 is SQVTM and CDR2 is ANQGSEA. Trimming shortened V by 4 bases and J by 2 bases, and 6 bases separated the two germline ends. CDR3 size: 13 residues. This chain's CDR3 is CSVAQTGANVLTF. For the CDR3, the DNA is TGCAGCGTTGCCCAAACTGGGGCCAACGTCCTGACTTTC.

This clone showed up just a few times. The gene calls are TRBV29-1 and TRBJ2-1; 10 bases are shared with TRBD1. The V segment lost 3 bases and the J segment 7 bases; nucleotides outside the gene matches: 3. CDR1 is SQVTM and CDR2 is ANQGSEA in the germline V gene. The CDR3 is made up of 13 amino acids. The CDR3 spells CSVEGQGRNEQFF. The CDR3 coding sequence is TGCAGCGTTGAGGGACAGGGGAGGAATGAGCAGTTCTTC.

This chain links TRBV4-2 with TRBJ1-1; 7 bases map to TRBD1. This CDR3 is 14 amino acids long. Germline V gene lookup returns CDR1 LGHNA and CDR2 YNFKEQ. The J segment lost 1 base and the V segment lost 5 bases, leaving 4 bases of the junction unmatched. The CDR3 region is CASSWGQTNTEAFF. CDR3 sequence (DNA): TGTGCCAGCAGCTGGGGACAGACGAACACTGAAGCTTTCTTT.

The rearrangement uses TRBV4-3 and TRBJ2-3; TRBD2 agrees at 12 bases. Trimming cost V 1 base and J 4 bases; bases outside gene matches: 9. Germline V gene lookup returns CDR1 LGHNA and CDR2 YSLEER. This CDR3 spans 18 amino acids. Written as DNA, the CDR3 is TGCGCCAGCAGCCAAGCTAGCGGGGGGGCAGGGGGAGCAGATACGCAGTATTTT. Protein sequence: CASSQASGGAGGADTQYF.

V usage is TRBV7-2 and J usage is TRBJ2-3; D is uncertain. The ends were cut back, 7 bases at V and 1 base at J, with 9 bases in the middle. This CDR3 has 13 amino acids. Germline CDR1 is SGHTA and CDR2 is FQGNSA. The CDR3 spells CASTPVGTDTQYF. As DNA, the CDR3 is TGTGCCAGCACCCCCGTGGGCACAGATACGCAGTATTTT.

In its sample, this clone was seen a few times. This chain links TRBV18 with TRBJ1-1; TRBD1 matches at 7 bases. Germline V gene data show CDR1 as KGHSH and CDR2 as LQKENI. The CDR3 has 16 amino acids. V lost 5 bases and J lost 4; bases outside the gene matches: 13. CDR3 sequence reads: CASSSIPTGKGTEAFF. In DNA, the CDR3 is TGTGCCAGCTCATCAATACCGACAGGGAAGGGCACTGAAGCTTTCTTT.

This rearrangement joins TRBV5-6 to TRBJ1-1; a possible D gene is TRBD1 (6 bases). Germline V gene lookup returns CDR1 SGHDT and CDR2 YYEEEE. Deletions cut 2 bases from V and 1 base from J, with 9 bases between. The CDR3 sequence is 14 residues long. CDR3 sequence reads: CASSLLTGNTEAFF. The DNA of the CDR3 is TGTGCCAGCAGCTTACTGACAGGGAACACTGAAGCTTTCTTT.

The chain uses TRBV4-3 and TRBJ2-7, with 10 bases that match TRBD1. Trimming cost V 2 bases and J 4 bases; bases outside gene matches: 5. Germline loops: CDR1 LGHNA, CDR2 YSLEER. CDR3 length equals 15 residues. The CDR3 sequence: CASSQSGTGDYEQYF. The CDR3 region has the DNA TGCGCCAGCAGCCAATCTGGGACAGGGGATTACGAGCAGTACTTC.

V usage is TRBV29-1 and J usage is TRBJ2-7; D uncertain. The V and J ends lost 4 bases and 1 base respectively, with 14 bases between them. The CDR3 sequence is 14 residues long. CDR1 and CDR2 (germline): SQVTM, ANQGSEA. CDR3 in amino acids: CSVGPRQGSYEQYF. CDR3 nucleotide sequence: TGCAGCGTTGGGCCAAGGCAAGGTTCCTACGAGCAGTACTTC.

This clone was observed a few times. CDR3 in DNA: TGTGCCAGCAGCTTACTAGCGGGGGGCACAGATACGCAGTATTTT. Amino acids: CASSLLAGGTDTQYF. The chain employs TRBV5-4 and TRBJ2-3; 11 bases line up with TRBD2. V gave up 2 bases and J gave up 1 base; unmatched junction bases: 0. Germline CDR1 is SGHNT and CDR2 is YYREEE (reference sequence). This CDR3 is 15 amino acids long.

This clone was observed a handful of times. The CDR3 nucleotides are TGTGCCAGCAGCTCCCGGACTAGCGGGGGCAGCTCCTACAATGAGCAGTTCTTC. Its translation is CASSSRTSGGSSYNEQFF. V gene TRBV5-6 combines with J gene TRBJ2-1; 13 bases map to TRBD2. After removal of 3 bases from V and 0 bases from J, the junction contained 6 bases not matched to a gene. Germline V gene lookup returns CDR1 SGHDT and CDR2 YYEEEE. The CDR3 runs 18 residues.

V and J are TRBV13 and TRBJ2-7, with 8 bases that match TRBD1. CDR1 and CDR2 (germline): PRHDT, FYEKMQ (reference sequence). V lost 3 bases to trimming and J lost 7 bases; unmatched junction nucleotides: 5. The CDR3 sequence is 13 residues long. The CDR3 sequence: CASSFTDRVEQYF. The CDR3 nucleotides are TGTGCCAGCAGCTTCACGGACAGGGTTGAGCAGTACTTC.

J is TRBJ2-5 and V is TRBV4-1, with D perhaps assigned TRBD1 or TRBD2 (5 bases each). Germline V gene sequence: CDR1 MGHRA, CDR2 YSYEKL. The CDR3 is 19 residues long. V dropped 0 bases and J dropped 2 bases, with 22 bases sitting between them. Written as DNA, the CDR3 is TGCGCCAGCAGCCAAGATAGACGGGCCTCGGGACCCCCGCAAGAGACCCAGTACTTC. Protein product: CASSQDRRASGPPQETQYF.

This chain joins TRBV7-9 and TRBJ2-1; TRBD1 agrees at 7 bases. Trimming removed 4 bases from V and 12 bases from J; junction bases left unmatched: 15. CDR3 length: 15 residues. Germline V gene sequence: CDR1 SEHNR, CDR2 FQNEAQ (reference sequence). The CDR3 region is CASSSRQGELVGQFF. CDR3 nucleotides: TGTGCCAGCAGCTCTAGACAGGGCGAGCTAGTGGGGCAGTTCTTC.